Reported below is one T cell receptor (beta chain). The data were taken from a study of blood T cell repertoires in COVID-19. Overall study: The United States, Italy and Spain were the sources of the acute and convalescent COVID-19 samples. Nucleic acid was either cDNA or gDNA, and it came from T cells, B-cell-depleted T cells, or PBMCs.

V was cut by 4 bases and J by 1 base, with 19 bases left in between. Germline loops: CDR1 WNHNN, CDR2 SYGVQD (reference sequence). CDR3 length equals 17 residues. Per the original data handling: The assay estimated nucleated cells by amplifying reference gene primers. Here immunoSEQ multiplex PCR was the method, and the copy in TCRdb shows in-frame clones only, minus some. The V and J calls and clone size come from that table; D and trimming were worked out from the DNA. The table includes about 230,000 clones, 80% to 90% detected once. Followed over time, Seattle patients had been enrolled while infection was active.

V gene TRBV10-1 combines with J gene TRBJ1-2; D possibly corresponds to TRBD1 (6 bases). The material sequenced was peripheral blood. The source is a man aged 50 to 60 with COVID-19, enrolled during active disease. The CDR3 bases are TGCGCCAGCAGTGGACAGGTCAGGGACACCAATAACTATGGCTACACCTTC. It yields the protein CASSGQVRDTNNYGYTF.